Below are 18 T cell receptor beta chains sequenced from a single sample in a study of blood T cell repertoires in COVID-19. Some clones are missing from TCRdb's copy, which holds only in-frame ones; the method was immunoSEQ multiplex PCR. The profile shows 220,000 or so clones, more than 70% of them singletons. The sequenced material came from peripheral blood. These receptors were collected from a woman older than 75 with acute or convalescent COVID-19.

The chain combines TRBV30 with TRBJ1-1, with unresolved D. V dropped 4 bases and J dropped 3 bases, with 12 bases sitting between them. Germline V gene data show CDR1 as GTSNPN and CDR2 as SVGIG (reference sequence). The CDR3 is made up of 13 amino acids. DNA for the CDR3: TGTGCCTGGACCGGGGATCTGGACACTGAAGCTTTCTTT. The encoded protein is CAWTGDLDTEAFF.

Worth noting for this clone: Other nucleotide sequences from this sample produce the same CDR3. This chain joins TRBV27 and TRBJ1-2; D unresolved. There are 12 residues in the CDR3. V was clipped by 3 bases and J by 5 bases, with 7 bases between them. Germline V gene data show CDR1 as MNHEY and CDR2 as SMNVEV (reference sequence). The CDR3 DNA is TGTGCCAGCAGTTTTTCGGGGTATGGCTACACCTTC. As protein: CASSFSGYGYTF.

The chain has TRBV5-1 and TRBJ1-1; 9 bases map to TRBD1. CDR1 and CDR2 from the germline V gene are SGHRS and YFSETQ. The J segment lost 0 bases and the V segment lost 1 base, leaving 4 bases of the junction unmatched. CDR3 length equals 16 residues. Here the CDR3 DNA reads TGCGCCAGCAGCTTGACCGGGACAGGGTTGAACACTGAAGCTTTCTTT. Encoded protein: CASSLTGTGLNTEAFF. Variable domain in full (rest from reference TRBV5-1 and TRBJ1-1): KAGVTQTPRYLIKTRGQQVTLSCSPISGHRSVSWYQQTPGQGLQFLFEYFSETQRNKGNFPGRFSGRQFSNSRSEMNVSTLELGDSALYLCASSLTGTGLNTEAFFGQGTRLTVV.

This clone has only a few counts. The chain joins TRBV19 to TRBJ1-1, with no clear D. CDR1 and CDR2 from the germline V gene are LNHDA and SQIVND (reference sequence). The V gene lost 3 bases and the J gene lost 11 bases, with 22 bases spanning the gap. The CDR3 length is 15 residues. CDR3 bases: TGTGCCAGTAGTATCGGGAGCCCCAAACTTATGGGTGCTTTCTTT. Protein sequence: CASSIGSPKLMGAFF.

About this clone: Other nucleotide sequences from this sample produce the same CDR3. In DNA, the CDR3 is TGTGCCAGCAGATCAACGGGGGGTGGTGGCTACACCTTC. Translating gives CASRSTGGGGYTF. This sequence joins TRBV6-5 and TRBJ1-2, with D possibly matching TRBD1 (5 bases). Trimming pared 6 bases from V and 7 bases from J, leaving 15 bases between. CDR1 and CDR2 from the germline V gene are MNHEY and SVGAGI. The CDR3 is made up of 13 amino acids.

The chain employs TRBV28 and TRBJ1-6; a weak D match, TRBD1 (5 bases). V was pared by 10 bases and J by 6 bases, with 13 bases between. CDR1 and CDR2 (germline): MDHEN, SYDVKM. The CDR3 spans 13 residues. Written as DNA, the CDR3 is TGTGCCACTAGGGGTTATGGTAATTCACCCCTCCACTTT. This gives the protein CATRGYGNSPLHF.

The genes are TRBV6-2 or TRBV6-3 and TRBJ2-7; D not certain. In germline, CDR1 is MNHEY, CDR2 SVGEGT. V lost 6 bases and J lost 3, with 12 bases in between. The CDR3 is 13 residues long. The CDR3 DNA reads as TGTGCCAGCAGCTCCCCTGTGTTCTACGAGCAGTACTTC. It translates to CASSSPVFYEQYF.

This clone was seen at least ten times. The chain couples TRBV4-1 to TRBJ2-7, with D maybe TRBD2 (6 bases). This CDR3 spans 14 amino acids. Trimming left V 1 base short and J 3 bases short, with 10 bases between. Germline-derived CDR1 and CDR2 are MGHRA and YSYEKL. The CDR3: CASSQGDGGYEQYF. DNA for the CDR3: TGCGCCAGCAGCCAAGGGGACGGGGGCTACGAGCAGTACTTC.

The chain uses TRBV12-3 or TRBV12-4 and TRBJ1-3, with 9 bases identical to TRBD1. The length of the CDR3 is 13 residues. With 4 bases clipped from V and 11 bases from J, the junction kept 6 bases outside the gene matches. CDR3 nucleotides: TGTGCCAGCAGTTGGGGACAGGGTTTTCCCATATATTTT. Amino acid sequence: CASSWGQGFPIYF.

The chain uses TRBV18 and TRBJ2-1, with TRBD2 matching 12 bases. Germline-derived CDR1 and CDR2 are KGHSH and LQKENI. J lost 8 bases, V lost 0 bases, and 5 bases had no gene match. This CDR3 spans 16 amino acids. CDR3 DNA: TGTGCCAGCTCACCACCGCCTAGCGGGGGGGCTTATGAGCAGTTCTTC. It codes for CASSPPPSGGAYEQFF.

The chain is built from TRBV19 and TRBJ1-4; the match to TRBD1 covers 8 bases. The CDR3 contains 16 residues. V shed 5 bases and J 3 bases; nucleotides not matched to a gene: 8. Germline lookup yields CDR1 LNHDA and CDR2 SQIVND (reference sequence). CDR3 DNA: TGTGCCAGTAGTGAAAGGACAGGGCGGGCTAATGAAAAACTGTTTTTT. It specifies CASSERTGRANEKLFF.

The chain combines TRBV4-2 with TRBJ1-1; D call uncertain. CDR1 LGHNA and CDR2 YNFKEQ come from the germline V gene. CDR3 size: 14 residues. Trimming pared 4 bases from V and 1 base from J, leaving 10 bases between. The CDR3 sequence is CASSLSWANTEAFF. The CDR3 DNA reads TGTGCCAGCAGCCTCAGCTGGGCGAACACTGAAGCTTTCTTT.

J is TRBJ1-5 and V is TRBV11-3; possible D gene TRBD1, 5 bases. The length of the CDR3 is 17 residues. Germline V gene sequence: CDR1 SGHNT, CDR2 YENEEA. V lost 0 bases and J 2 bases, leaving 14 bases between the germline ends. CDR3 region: CASSLECRVLGNQPQHF. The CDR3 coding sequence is TGTGCCAGCAGCTTAGAATGCAGGGTGCTAGGCAATCAGCCCCAGCATTTT.

DNA for the CDR3: TGTGCCAGCAGCGCCTTCGGGGCGGGGGGAGATCAAGAGACCCAGTACTTC. Its translation is CASSAFGAGGDQETQYF. This chain uses TRBV7-9 with TRBJ2-5; 8 nucleotides match TRBD2. The CDR3 covers 17 residues. The germline V gene has CDR1 SEHNR and CDR2 FQNEAQ (reference sequence). Trimming cost V 5 bases and J 2 bases; bases outside gene matches: 13.

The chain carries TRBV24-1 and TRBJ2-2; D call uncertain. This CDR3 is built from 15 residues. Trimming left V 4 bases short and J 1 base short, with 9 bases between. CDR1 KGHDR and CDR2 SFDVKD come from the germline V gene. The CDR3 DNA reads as TGTGCCACCAGTGACCCTCGGTGGAACACCGGGGAGCTGTTTTTT. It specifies CATSDPRWNTGELFF.

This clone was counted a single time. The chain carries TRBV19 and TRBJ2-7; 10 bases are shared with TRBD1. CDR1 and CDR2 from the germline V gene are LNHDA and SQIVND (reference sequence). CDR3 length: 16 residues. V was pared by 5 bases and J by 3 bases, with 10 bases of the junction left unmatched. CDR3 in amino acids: CASSDMRDRGNYEQYF. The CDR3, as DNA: TGTGCCAGTAGTGACATGCGGGACAGGGGTAACTACGAGCAGTACTTC.

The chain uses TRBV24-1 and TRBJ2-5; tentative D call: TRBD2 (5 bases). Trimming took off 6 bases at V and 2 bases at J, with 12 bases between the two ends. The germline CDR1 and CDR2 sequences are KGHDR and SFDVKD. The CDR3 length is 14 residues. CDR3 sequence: CATSPGGSQETQYF. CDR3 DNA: TGTGCCACCAGTCCAGGAGGTTCACAAGAGACCCAGTACTTC.

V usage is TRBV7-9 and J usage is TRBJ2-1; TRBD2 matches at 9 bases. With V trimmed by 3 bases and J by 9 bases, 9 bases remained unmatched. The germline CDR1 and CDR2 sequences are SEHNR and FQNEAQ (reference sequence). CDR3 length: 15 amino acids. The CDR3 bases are TGTGCCAGCAGCTTCGAGCGGGGGGTCGCGGGTGAGCAGTTCTTC. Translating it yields CASSFERGVAGEQFF.